This T cell receptor beta chain was observed in a study of tumor-infiltrating lymphocytes in localized non-small cell lung cancer. At the level of the study: Each patient gave resected tumor and non-adjacent uninvolved lung tissue. Whole-study findings and limits: TCR sequencing covered a subset of patients with enough tissue. TCRbeta sequencing showed higher T cell infiltration in tumors than uninvolved lung. Different pieces of the same tissue were used for each assay.

The germline CDR1 and CDR2 sequences are MGHDK and SYGVNS. The J segment lost 3 bases and the V segment lost 4 bases, leaving 8 bases of the junction unmatched. There are 16 residues in the CDR3. Turning to this clone: The antigen is undetermined.

Sequenced by immunoSEQ multiplex PCR; TCRdb stores in-frame clones only, minus some. The repertoire holds 15,000 to 20,000 clones, with about 84% as singletons. V usage is TRBV25-1 and J usage is TRBJ2-7, with 11 positions matching TRBD2. Sequencing was performed on uninvolved lung tissue not adjacent to the tumor. The TCR originated in a human donor with non-small cell lung cancer. The CDR3 loop is CASSVLRLAGLYEQYF. As DNA, the CDR3 is TGTGCCAGCAGTGTTTTGAGACTAGCGGGGCTCTACGAGCAGTACTTC.